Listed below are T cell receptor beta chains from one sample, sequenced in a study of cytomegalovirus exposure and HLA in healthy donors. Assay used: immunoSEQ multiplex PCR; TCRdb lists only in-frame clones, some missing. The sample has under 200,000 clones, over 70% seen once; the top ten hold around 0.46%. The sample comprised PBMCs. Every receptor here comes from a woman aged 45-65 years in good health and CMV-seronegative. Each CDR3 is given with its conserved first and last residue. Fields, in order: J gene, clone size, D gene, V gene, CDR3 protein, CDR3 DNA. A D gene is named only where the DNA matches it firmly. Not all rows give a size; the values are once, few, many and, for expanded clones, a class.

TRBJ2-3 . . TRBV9 CASSVGVSRDTQYF TGTGCCAGCAGCGTAGGGGTCTCGAGGGATACGCAGTATTTT
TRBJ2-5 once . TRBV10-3 CAISERRAGQETQYF TGTGCCATCAGTGAGCGGCGGGCTGGCCAAGAGACCCAGTACTTC
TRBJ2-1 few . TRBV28 CASSPRLSSEQFF TGTGCCAGCAGTCCCCGCTTAAGCTCTGAGCAGTTCTTC
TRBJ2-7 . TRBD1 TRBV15 CATSTDRGYEQYF TGTGCCACCTCGACGGACAGGGGTTACGAGCAGTACTTC
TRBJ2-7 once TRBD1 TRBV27 CASSLFGQAGYEQYF TGTGCCAGCAGTTTATTTGGACAGGCCGGCTACGAGCAGTACTTC
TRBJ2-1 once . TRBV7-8 CASSLNIAAYYNEQFF TGTGCCAGCAGCTTAAATATAGCGGCCTATTACAATGAGCAGTTCTTC
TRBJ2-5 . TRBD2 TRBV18 CASSSTSGAFYQETQYF TGTGCCAGCTCTTCGACTAGCGGGGCGTTTTACCAAGAGACCCAGTACTTC
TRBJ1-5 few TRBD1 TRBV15 CATWTGLNNQPQHF TGTGCCACATGGACAGGGTTAAACAATCAGCCCCAGCATTTT
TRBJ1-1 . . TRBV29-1 CSARNLNTEAFF TGCAGCGCGAGAAATTTGAACACTGAAGCTTTCTTT
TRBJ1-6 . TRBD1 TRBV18 CASSGQGARNSPLHF TGTGCCAGCTCAGGACAGGGGGCAAGGAATTCACCCCTCCACTTT
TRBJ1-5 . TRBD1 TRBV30 CAWRGDSFNQPQHF TGTGCCTGGAGGGGGGACAGTTTCAATCAGCCCCAGCATTTT
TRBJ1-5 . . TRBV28 CASSLFWGGNQPQHF TGTGCCAGCAGTTTATTTTGGGGGGGGAATCAGCCCCAGCATTTT
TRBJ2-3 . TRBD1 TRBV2 CASRRQGSTDTQYF TGTGCCAGCAGAAGACAGGGATCCACAGATACGCAGTATTTT
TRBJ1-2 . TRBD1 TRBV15 CATSREFAGTGDGYTF TGTGCCACCAGCAGAGAATTCGCCGGGACAGGGGATGGCTACACCTTC
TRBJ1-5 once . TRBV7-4 CASTVRRHLVVKRYSNQPQHF TGTGCCAGCACCGTGAGGAGACATTTGGTAGTTAAGCGGTATAGCAATCAGCCCCAGCATTTT
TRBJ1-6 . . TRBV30 CAWSVWGGRDSPLHF TGTGCCTGGAGTGTGTGGGGCGGTCGGGATTCACCCCTCCACTTT
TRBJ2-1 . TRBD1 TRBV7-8 CASSLDRAYNEQFF TGTGCCAGCAGCCTCGACAGGGCATACAATGAGCAGTTCTTC
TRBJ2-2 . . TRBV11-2 CASSFDRTYTGELFF TGTGCCAGCAGCTTCGACAGGACTTACACCGGGGAGCTGTTTTTT
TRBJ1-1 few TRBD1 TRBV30 CAFHRGAWTEAFF TGTGCCTTCCACAGGGGAGCGTGGACTGAAGCTTTCTTT
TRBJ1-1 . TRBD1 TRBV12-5 CASGLGGTANTEAFF TGTGCTAGTGGTTTGGGAGGGACAGCTAACACTGAAGCTTTCTTT
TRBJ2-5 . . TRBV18 CASSPPGGLAPQETQYF TGTGCCAGCTCACCTCCCGGGGGTCTTGCCCCACAAGAGACCCAGTACTTC
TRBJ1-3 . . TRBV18 CASSPPGLTVSGNTIYF TGTGCCAGCTCACCACCGGGGCTGACAGTATCTGGAAACACCATATATTTT
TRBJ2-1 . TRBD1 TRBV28 CASSDTSSGTGNEQFF TGTGCCAGCAGTGATACGTCCTCAGGGACAGGGAATGAGCAGTTCTTC
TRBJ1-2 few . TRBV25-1 CASTQGSEYGYTF TGTGCCAGCACCCAAGGGAGTGAGTATGGCTACACCTTC
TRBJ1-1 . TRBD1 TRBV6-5 CASSYSDRVTEAFF TGTGCCAGCAGTTACTCGGACAGGGTCACTGAAGCTTTCTTT
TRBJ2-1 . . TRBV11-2 CASSPMGAPNEQFF TGTGCCAGCAGCCCCATGGGGGCGCCGAATGAGCAGTTCTTC
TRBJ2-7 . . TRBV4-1 CASSHAGQSYEQYF TGCGCCAGCAGCCATGCGGGACAGAGCTACGAGCAGTACTTC
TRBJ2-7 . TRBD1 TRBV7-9 CASSLIPDGQGTLGEQYF TGTGCCAGCAGCTTAATCCCCGACGGACAGGGGACGTTGGGGGAGCAGTACTTC
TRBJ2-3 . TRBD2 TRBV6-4 CAIPRHPGLAGGSDTQYF TGTGCCATCCCCCGGCACCCGGGACTAGCGGGAGGGTCCGATACGCAGTATTTT
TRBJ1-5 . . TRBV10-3 CAISESVVSRGQPQHF TGTGCCATCAGTGAGTCAGTAGTCTCACGGGGTCAGCCCCAGCATTTT
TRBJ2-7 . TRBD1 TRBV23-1 CASSLGQPSISYEQYF TGCGCCAGCAGTCTGGGACAGCCCTCCATTTCCTACGAGCAGTACTTC
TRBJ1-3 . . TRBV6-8 CASSLRGFGNTIYF TGTGCCAGCAGCCTCAGGGGTTTCGGAAACACCATATATTTT
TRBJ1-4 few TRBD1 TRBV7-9 CASSRKSTGDIEKLFF TGTGCCAGCAGCAGAAAATCGACAGGGGACATTGAAAAACTGTTTTTT
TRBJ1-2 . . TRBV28 CASTPVGGDNYGYTF TGTGCCAGCACCCCGGTGGGGGGAGATAACTATGGCTACACCTTC
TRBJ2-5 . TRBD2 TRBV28 CASSPRTSGYQETQYF TGTGCCAGCAGCCCACGGACTAGCGGATACCAAGAGACCCAGTACTTC
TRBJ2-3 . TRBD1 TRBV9 CASSVEGTGPPDTQYF TGTGCCAGCAGCGTAGAAGGGACAGGTCCTCCAGATACGCAGTATTTT
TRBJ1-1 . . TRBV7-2 CASSLSSGWNTEAFF TGTGCCAGCAGCTTATCTTCGGGATGGAACACTGAAGCTTTCTTT
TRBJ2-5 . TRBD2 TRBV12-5 CASGLRGLAGETQYF TGTGCTAGTGGTTTGCGGGGACTAGCGGGAGAGACCCAGTACTTC
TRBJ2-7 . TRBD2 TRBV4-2 CASSQESSGRWYEQYF TGTGCCAGCAGCCAAGAGTCTAGCGGGAGGTGGTACGAGCAGTACTTC
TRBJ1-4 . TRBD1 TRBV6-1 CASRLPGQGSEKLFF TGTGCCAGCAGATTACCGGGACAGGGAAGTGAAAAACTGTTTTTT
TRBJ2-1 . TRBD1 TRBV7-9 CASSLAGGANNEQFF TGTGCCAGCAGCTTAGCAGGGGGCGCCAACAATGAGCAGTTCTTC
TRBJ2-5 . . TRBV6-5 CASSPRGRTETQYF TGTGCCAGCAGTCCCAGGGGCAGGACGGAGACCCAGTACTTC
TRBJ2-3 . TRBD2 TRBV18 CASSQTSAGEDTQYF TGTGCCAGCTCTCAAACTAGCGCGGGGGAAGATACGCAGTATTTT
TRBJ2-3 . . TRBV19 CASSDLRTVTDTQYF TGTGCCAGTAGTGACCTACGGACAGTAACAGATACGCAGTATTTT
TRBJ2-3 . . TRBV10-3 CATTGEVTDTQYF TGTGCCACCACAGGGGAGGTAACAGATACGCAGTATTTT
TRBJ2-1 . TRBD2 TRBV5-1 CASSSSGGLGNEQFF TGCGCCAGCAGCTCTAGCGGGGGCCTTGGGAATGAGCAGTTCTTC
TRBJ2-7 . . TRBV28 CASSWAPSHEQYF TGTGCCAGCAGTTGGGCGCCTTCCCACGAGCAGTACTTC
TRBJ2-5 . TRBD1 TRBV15 CATSRGDRDQETQYF TGTGCCACCAGCAGGGGGGACAGGGACCAAGAGACCCAGTACTTC
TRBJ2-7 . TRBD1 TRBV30 CAWKRTGAGEQYF TGTGCCTGGAAAAGGACAGGGGCGGGCGAGCAGTACTTC
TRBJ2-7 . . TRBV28 CASSSYYEQYF TGTGCCAGCAGCTCCTACTACGAGCAGTACTTC
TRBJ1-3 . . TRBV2 CAGGDHSGNTIYF TGTGCCGGGGGCGACCACTCTGGAAACACCATATATTTT
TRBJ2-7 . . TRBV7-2 CASSSSSYEQYF TGTGCCAGCAGCTCCAGCTCCTACGAGCAGTACTTC
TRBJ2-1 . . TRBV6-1 CASSEAPSSLLGNEQFF TGTGCCAGCAGTGAAGCCCCAAGCTCCCTCCTTGGCAATGAGCAGTTCTTC
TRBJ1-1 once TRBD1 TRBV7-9 CASSLTGEAEAFF TGTGCCAGCAGCCTAACAGGGGAGGCTGAAGCTTTCTTT
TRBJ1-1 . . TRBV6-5 CASSYSRGNTEAFF TGTGCCAGCAGTTACTCCAGGGGGAACACTGAAGCTTTCTTT
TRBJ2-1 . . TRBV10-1 CASADRLDNEQFF TGCGCCAGCGCCGACAGATTAGACAATGAGCAGTTCTTC
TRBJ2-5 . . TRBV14 CASSQESAEIRETQYF TGTGCCAGCAGCCAAGAAAGCGCGGAGATCCGGGAGACCCAGTACTTC
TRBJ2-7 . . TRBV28 CASSFLNPGYEQYF TGTGCCAGCAGTTTCCTAAACCCAGGTTACGAGCAGTACTTC
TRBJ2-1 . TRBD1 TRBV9 CASSPDRNNEQFF TGTGCCAGCAGCCCGGACAGGAACAATGAGCAGTTCTTC